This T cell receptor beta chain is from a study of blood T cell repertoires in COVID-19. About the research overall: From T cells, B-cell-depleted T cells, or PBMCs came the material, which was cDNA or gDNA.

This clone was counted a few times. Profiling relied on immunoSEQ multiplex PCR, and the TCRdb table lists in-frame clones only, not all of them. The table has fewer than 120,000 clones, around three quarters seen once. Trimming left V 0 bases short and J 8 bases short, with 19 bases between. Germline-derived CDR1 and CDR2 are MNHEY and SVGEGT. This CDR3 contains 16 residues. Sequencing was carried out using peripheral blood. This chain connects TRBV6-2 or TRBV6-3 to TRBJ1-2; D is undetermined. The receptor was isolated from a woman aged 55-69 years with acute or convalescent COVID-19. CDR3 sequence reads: CASSYSGSEGIRGYTF. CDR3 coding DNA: TGTGCCAGCAGTTACTCAGGCAGCGAGGGTATACGCGGCTACACCTTC.